Sequencing of this TCR beta chain was carried out in a study of cytomegalovirus exposure and HLA in healthy donors. General study results and limits: Links to common viral pathogens appeared, in a later analysis, for several of the most significant clusters. Productive status was seen about 87% or about 30% of the time for most TCR beta V segments in an earlier analysis. As a later analysis showed, a missense DCLRE1C variant was linked to trimming of TCR beta V- and J-genes.

Use of 60 Vbeta and 13 Jbeta primers characterized the PCR. Libraries were prepared by immunoSEQ multiplex PCR; TCRdb keeps only in-frame clonotypes and omits some of them. Seen here are 100,000 to 150,000 clones, roughly four fifths observed once, and the top ten hold about 1.8%. The CDR3 has 12 residues. The germline V gene has CDR1 MNHEY and CDR2 SVGAGI. The V and J ends lost 5 bases and 1 base respectively, with 5 bases between them. With regard to this clone: The target antigen is unknown. Other DNA sequences in this specimen translate into the identical CDR3.

This chain uses TRBV6-5 with TRBJ1-2; D is possibly TRBD1 (5 bases). The sequenced sample was PBMCs. The receptor was derived from a female donor in good health and CMV-seropositive. The CDR3 spells CASSQGNYGYTF. In DNA, the CDR3 is TGTGCCAGCAGTCAGGGTAACTATGGCTACACCTTC.